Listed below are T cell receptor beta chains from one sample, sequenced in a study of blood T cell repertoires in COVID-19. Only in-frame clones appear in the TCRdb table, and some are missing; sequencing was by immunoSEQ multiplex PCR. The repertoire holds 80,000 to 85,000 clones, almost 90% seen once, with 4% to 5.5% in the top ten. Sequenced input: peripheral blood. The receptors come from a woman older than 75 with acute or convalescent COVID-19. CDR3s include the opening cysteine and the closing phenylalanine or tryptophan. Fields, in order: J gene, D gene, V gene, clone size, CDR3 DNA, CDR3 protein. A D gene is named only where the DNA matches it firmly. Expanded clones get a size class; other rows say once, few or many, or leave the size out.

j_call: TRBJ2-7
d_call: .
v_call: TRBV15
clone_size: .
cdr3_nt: TGTGCCACCAGCAGAGAGCAGGGTGGGTACGAGCAGTACTTC
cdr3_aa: CATSREQGGYEQYF

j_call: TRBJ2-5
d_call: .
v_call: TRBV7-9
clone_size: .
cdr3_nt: TGTGCCAGCAGCTTAGGGCTGTCTAGGGAGACCCAGTACTTC
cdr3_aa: CASSLGLSRETQYF

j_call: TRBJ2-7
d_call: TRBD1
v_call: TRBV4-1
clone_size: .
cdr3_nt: TGCGCCAGCAGCCAACCGGGACAGGGGTACGAGCAGTACTTC
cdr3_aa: CASSQPGQGYEQYF

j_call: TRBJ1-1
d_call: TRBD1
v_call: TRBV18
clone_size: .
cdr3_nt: TGTGCCAGCCACGGACAGGGTACGAACACTGAAGCTTTCTTT
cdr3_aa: CASHGQGTNTEAFF

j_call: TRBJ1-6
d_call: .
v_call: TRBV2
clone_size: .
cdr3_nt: TGTGCCAGCAGCGTCAGGGGATCCCTCCACTTT
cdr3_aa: CASSVRGSLHF

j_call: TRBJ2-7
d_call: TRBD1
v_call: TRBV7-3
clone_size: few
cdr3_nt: TGTGCCAGCAGCTTATTTGCCGGGACAGCCTACGAGCAGTACTTC
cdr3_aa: CASSLFAGTAYEQYF

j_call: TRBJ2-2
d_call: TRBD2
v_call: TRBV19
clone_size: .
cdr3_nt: TGTGCCAGTAGTATGTCTAGCGGGGCGACCGGGGAGCTGTTTTTT
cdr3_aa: CASSMSSGATGELFF

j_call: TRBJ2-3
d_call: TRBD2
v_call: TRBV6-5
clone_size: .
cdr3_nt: TGTGCCAGCACCCTACCGGGAGGGGGTTGGGATACGCAGTATTTT
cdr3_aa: CASTLPGGGWDTQYF

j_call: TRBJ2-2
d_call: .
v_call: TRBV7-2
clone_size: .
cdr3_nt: TGTGCCAGCAGCTTAGTTCCGGGATCCGGGGAGCTGTTTTTT
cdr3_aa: CASSLVPGSGELFF

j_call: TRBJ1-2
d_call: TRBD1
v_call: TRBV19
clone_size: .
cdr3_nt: TGTGCCAGTAGTGCGACAGGGGGCGTTAACTATGGCTACACCTTC
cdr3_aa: CASSATGGVNYGYTF

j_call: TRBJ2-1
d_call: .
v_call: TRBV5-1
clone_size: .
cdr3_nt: TGCGCCAGCAGCGCGGGGACCTCTAGTTACAATGAGCAGTTCTTC
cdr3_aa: CASSAGTSSYNEQFF

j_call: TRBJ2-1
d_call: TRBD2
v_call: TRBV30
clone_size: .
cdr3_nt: TGTGCCTGGAAGGGTGGCGGGGGGCCTCATGAGCAGTTCTTC
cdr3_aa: CAWKGGGGPHEQFF

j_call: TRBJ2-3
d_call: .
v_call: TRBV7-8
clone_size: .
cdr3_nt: TGTGCCAGCAGCCCAACGGAGACTACCACCACAGATACGCAGTATTTT
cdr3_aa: CASSPTETTTTDTQYF

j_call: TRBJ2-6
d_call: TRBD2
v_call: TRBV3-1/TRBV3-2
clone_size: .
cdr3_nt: TGTGCCAGCAGCCACCCTGGGGGGGATTCTGTCTCTGGGGCCAACGTCCTGACTTTC
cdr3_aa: CASSHPGGDSVSGANVLTF

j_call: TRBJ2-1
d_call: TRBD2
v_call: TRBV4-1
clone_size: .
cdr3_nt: TGCGCCAGCAGCCAAGATCCTAGCGGGACATACAATGAGCAGTTCTTC
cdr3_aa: CASSQDPSGTYNEQFF

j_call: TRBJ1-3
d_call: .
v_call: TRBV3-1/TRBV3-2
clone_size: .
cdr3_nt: TGTGCCAGCGCAGGTGGGTCGGGAAACACCATATATTTT
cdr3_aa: CASAGGSGNTIYF

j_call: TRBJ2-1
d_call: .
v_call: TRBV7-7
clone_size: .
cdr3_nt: TGTGCTAGCAGCTTAAGCGAGCGGAGCCACAATGAGCAGTTCTTC
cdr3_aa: CASSLSERSHNEQFF

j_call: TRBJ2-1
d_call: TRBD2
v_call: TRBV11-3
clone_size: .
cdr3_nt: TGTGCCAGCAGCTCCCATGAGACTAGCGGGAGGGCCGGGGAGCAGTTCTTC
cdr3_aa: CASSSHETSGRAGEQFF